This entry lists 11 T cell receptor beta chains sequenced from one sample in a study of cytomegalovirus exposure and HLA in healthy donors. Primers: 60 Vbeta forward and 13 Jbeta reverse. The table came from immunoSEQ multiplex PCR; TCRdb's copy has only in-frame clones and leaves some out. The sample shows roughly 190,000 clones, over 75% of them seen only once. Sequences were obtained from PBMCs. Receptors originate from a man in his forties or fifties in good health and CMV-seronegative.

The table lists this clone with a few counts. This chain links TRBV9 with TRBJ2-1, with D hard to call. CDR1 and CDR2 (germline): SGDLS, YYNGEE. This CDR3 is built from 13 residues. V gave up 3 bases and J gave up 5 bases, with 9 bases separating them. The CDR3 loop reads CASSAGSDNEQFF. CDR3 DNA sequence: TGTGCCAGCAGCGCCGGAAGCGACAATGAGCAGTTCTTC.

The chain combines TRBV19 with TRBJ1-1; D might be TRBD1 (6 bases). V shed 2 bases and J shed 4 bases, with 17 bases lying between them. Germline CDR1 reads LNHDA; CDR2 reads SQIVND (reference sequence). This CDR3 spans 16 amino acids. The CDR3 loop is CASSISGGGAFTEAFF. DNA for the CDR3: TGTGCCAGTAGTATATCAGGTGGGGGGGCATTCACTGAAGCTTTCTTT.

The CDR3 region is CASSGGGAWLFF. Here the CDR3 DNA reads TGTGCCAGCAGCGGCGGGGGGGCGTGGCTGTTCTTC. The rearrangement joins TRBV9 to TRBJ2-1, with 9 bases matching TRBD2. The CDR3 is made up of 12 amino acids. The trim removed 3 bases at V and 15 bases at J, leaving 7 bases unmatched. Germline V CDR1 and CDR2: SGDLS, YYNGEE.

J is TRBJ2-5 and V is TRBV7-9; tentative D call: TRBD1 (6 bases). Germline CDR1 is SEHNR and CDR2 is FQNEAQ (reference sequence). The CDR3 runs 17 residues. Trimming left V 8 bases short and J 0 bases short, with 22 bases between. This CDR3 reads CASRGDTGNVYQETQYF. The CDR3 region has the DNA TGTGCCAGCCGAGGTGATACAGGGAACGTTTACCAAGAGACCCAGTACTTC.

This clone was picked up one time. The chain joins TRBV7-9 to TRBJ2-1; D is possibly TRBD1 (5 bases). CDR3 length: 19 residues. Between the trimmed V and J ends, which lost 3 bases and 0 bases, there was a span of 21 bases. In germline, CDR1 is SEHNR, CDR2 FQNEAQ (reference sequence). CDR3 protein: CASSFLSYKGASSYNEQFF. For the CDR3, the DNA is TGTGCCAGCAGCTTTCTCAGCTATAAAGGGGCAAGCTCCTACAATGAGCAGTTCTTC.

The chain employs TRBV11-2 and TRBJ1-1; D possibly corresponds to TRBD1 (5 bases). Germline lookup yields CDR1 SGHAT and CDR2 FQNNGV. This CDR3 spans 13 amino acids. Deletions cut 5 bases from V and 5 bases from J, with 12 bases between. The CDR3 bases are TGTGCCAGCAGCATCAGGGTGGGGACTGAAGCTTTCTTT. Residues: CASSIRVGTEAFF.

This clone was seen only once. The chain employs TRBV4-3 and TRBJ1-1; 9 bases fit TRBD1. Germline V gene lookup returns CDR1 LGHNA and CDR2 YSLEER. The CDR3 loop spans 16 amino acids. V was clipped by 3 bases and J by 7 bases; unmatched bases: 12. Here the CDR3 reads CASSQTPGQGVFEAFF. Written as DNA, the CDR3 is TGCGCCAGCAGCCAGACACCGGGACAGGGCGTTTTTGAAGCTTTCTTT.

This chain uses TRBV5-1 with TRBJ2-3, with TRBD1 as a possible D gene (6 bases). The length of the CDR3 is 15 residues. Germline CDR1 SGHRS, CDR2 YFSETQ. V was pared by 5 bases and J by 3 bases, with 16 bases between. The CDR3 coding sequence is TGCGCCAGCAGAAGAAACAGGGATGGAACAGATACGCAGTATTTT. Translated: CASRRNRDGTDTQYF.

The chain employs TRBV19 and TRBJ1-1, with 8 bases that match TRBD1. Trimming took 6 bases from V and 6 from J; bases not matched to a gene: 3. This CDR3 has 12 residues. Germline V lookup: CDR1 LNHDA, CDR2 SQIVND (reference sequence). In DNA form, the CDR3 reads TGTGCCAGTAGACAACAGGGGGCTGAAGCTTTCTTT. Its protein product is CASRQQGAEAFF.

CDR3 DNA sequence: TGTGCCTGGGGGGCAGGGGATGGCTACACCTTC. This sequence encodes CAWGAGDGYTF. The gene calls are TRBV30 and TRBJ1-2, with D perhaps TRBD1 (6 bases). Germline CDR1 reads GTSNPN; CDR2 reads SVGIG (reference sequence). The CDR3 spans 11 residues. With 5 bases removed from V and 6 bases from J, the gap between germline ends came to 10 bases.

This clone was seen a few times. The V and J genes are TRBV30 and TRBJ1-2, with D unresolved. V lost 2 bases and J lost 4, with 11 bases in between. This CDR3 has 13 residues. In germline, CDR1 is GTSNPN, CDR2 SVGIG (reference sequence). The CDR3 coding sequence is TGTGCCTGGAGTCTGTCCCCCCGCTATGGCTACACCTTC. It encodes CAWSLSPRYGYTF.